These 8 T cell receptor beta chains share one sample of origin, sequenced in a study of beta chain features in type 1 diabetes. Overall study results and limits: TCRB CDR3 length was moderately but significantly reduced in all four CD4+ subsets of Type 1 diabetes patients.

Expressed TCRB transcripts were sequenced because the isolated RNA had all been reverse transcribed beforehand. Libraries were prepared by immunoSEQ multiplex PCR; TCRdb keeps only in-frame clonotypes and omits some of them. The sample shows around 360,000 clones, over 9.5% of them seen only once. Antigens of these TCRs are unknown. Sequenced material: naive CD4+ T cells from blood. The receptor set was obtained from a woman aged 18-30 years with type 1 diabetes.

This clone was seen a few times. This sequence joins TRBV11-2 and TRBJ2-3, with D possibly matching TRBD2 (7 bases). Trimming left V 10 bases short and J 4 bases short, with 15 bases between. CDR1 is SGHAT and CDR2 is FQNNGV in the germline V gene. The CDR3 extends over 13 amino acids. The CDR3 DNA sequence: TGTGCCACGAGGGGGGGCTGGGCAGATACGCAGTATTTT. Protein: CATRGGWADTQYF.

This clone came up a few times. This rearrangement joins TRBV18 to TRBJ1-5; D possibly corresponds to TRBD1 (6 bases). This CDR3 is built from 14 residues. Trimming removed 3 bases from V and 7 bases from J, with 13 bases in between. Germline V gives CDR1 KGHSH, CDR2 LQKENI. The CDR3 DNA sequence: TGTGCCAGCTCACCGACACAGGGTACCCAGCCCCAGCATTTT. Translated, it gives CASSPTQGTQPQHF.

This clone showed up just a few times. The chain links TRBV5-1 to TRBJ1-4; TRBD1 aligns across 7 bases. The CDR3 length is 14 residues. CDR1 SGHRS and CDR2 YFSETQ come from the germline V gene. The V gene end was trimmed by 4 bases and the J gene end by 8 bases; junction bases not matched to a gene: 8. CDR3 sequence (DNA): TGCGCCAGCAGCACCAACAGGGGACGAGAAAAACTGTTTTTT. Protein: CASSTNRGREKLFF.

CDR3 coding DNA: TGTGCCAGCAGCCAAGATAGTGGCAGGGTCCGGTACGAGCAGTACTTC. Encoded protein: CASSQDSGRVRYEQYF. The rearrangement links TRBV14 to TRBJ2-7; tentatively, D is TRBD1 (5 bases). V was cut by 0 bases and J by 4 bases, with 16 bases left in between. This CDR3 region has 16 residues. From germline, CDR1 is SGHDN and CDR2 FVKESK.

This clone was seen a handful of times. This sequence joins TRBV28 and TRBJ1-2; a weak D match, TRBD1 (5 bases). This CDR3 comprises 12 residues. V was clipped by 3 bases and J by 5 bases, with 7 bases between them. In germline, CDR1 is MDHEN, CDR2 SYDVKM. CDR3 region: CASSFKGYGYTF. The CDR3 nucleotides are TGTGCCAGCAGTTTCAAGGGGTATGGCTACACCTTC.

Only a few counts were recorded for this clone. The chain joins TRBV9 to TRBJ2-1; 15 positions match TRBD2. Losses at the gene ends were 6 bases for V and 9 bases for J; bases not matched to a gene: 10. The germline gives CDR1 SGDLS, CDR2 YYNGEE. This CDR3 has 16 residues. CDR3 region: CASTMGGTSGRSEQFF. CDR3 DNA sequence: TGTGCCAGCACCATGGGGGGGACTAGCGGGAGGAGTGAGCAGTTCTTC.

This clone is a singleton in its sample. This rearrangement joins TRBV10-3 to TRBJ1-1; D gene unclear. The germline V and J ends were trimmed by 3 bases and 3 bases, with 8 bases remaining between them. CDR3 length: 13 residues. Germline V gene sequence: CDR1 ENHRY, CDR2 SYGVKD. In nucleotides, the CDR3 is TGTGCCATCAGTGAATTCCGGGACACTGAAGCTTTCTTT. Its translation: CAISEFRDTEAFF.

In its sample, this clone was seen a few times. The chain uses TRBV7-2 and TRBJ1-2; 9 positions agree with TRBD1. The CDR3 loop spans 15 amino acids. Germline assignment: CDR1 SGHTA and CDR2 FQGNSA. V dropped 3 bases and J dropped 7; count of bases not matched to a gene: 9. The CDR3 nucleotides are TGTGCCAGCAGCTTCACCGGGACAGGGATTCGTGGCTACACCTTC. Protein product: CASSFTGTGIRGYTF. The entire variable domain, with the rest obtained from reference TRBV7-2 and TRBJ1-2, is as follows: GAGVSQSPSNKVTEKGKDVELRCDPISGHTALYWYRQSLGQGLEFLIYFQGNSAPDKSGLPSDRFSAERTGGSVSTLTIQRTQQEDSAVYLCASSFTGTGIRGYTFGSGTRLTVV.